This T cell receptor beta chain was identified during a study of T cells after yellow fever vaccination. Findings of the study overall: Contamination by abundant bulk-population clonotypes could be present in FACS-sorted repertoires. Most clones from primary vaccination were detected again post-booster (roughly 96% CD4, 70% to 90% CD8).

This clonotype was detected ten times or more. Its antigen remains unknown. In making TCR cDNA, 5'RACE template switching added a universal primer site and UMIs to it. TCRdb ran MiXCR on the 5' RACE reads and lists one entry per CDR3 protein. The sample shows roughly 150,000 distinct CDR3 sequences, roughly 8% of them seen only once. In germline, CDR1 is SGHVS, CDR2 FQNEAQ. V was shortened by 5 bases and J by 0 bases, with 12 bases between the two germline ends. The CDR3 consists of 15 residues. V gene TRBV7-8 combines with J gene TRBJ2-3; TRBD2 is a possible D gene (5 bases). This clonotype originated in a man younger than 45 who received the YFV17D yellow fever vaccine. Sequences were derived from CD4+ T cells sorted from PBMCs, sampled 5 days after the yellow fever booster vaccination. This CDR3 is CASSPLRGSTDTQYF. As DNA, the CDR3 is TGTGCCAGCAGCCCGTTAAGAGGGAGCACAGATACGCAGTATTTT.